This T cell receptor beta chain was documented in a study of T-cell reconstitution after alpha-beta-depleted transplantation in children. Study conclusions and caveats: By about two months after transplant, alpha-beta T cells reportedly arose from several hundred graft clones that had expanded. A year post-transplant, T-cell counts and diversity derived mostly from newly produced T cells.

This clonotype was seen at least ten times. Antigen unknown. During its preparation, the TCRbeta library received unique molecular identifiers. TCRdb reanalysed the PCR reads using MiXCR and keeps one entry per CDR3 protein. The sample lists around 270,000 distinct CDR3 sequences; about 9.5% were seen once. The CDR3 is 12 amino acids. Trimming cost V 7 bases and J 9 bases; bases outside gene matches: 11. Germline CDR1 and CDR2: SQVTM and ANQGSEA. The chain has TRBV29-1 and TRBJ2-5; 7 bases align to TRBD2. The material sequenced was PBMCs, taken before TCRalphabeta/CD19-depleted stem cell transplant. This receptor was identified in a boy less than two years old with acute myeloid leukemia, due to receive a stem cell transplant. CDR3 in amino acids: CSAGTTPDPQYF. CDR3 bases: TGCAGCGCTGGGACTACTCCAGACCCCCAGTACTTC.